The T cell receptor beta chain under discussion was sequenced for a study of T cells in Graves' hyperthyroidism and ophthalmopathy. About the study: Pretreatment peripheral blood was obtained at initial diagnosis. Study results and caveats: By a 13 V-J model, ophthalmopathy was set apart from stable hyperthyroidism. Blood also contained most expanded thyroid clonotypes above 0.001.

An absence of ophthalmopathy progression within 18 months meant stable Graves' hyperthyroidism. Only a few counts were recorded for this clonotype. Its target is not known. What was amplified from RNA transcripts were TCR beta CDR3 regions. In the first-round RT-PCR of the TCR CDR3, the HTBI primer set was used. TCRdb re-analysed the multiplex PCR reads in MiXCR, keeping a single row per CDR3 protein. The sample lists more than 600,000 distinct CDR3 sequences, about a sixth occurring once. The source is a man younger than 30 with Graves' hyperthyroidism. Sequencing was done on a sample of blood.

The CDR3 coding sequence is TGTGCCAGTAGTCCGATCTGGCGGACAGGGGAGAACGAGCAGTACTTC. Residues: CASSPIWRTGENEQYF. This chain uses TRBV19 with TRBJ2-7; 9 nucleotides line up with TRBD1. The CDR3 is 16 residues long. The germline gives CDR1 LNHDA, CDR2 SQIVND (reference sequence). V shed 5 bases, J shed 5 bases, and the junction held 13 bases outside the gene matches. Looking up the rest from reference TRBV19 and TRBJ2-7 gives the full variable domain: DGGITQSPKYLFRKEGQNVTLSCEQNLNHDAMYWYRQDPGQGLRLIYYSQIVNDFQKGDIAEGYSVSREKKESFPLTVTSAQKNPTAFYLCASSPIWRTGENEQYFGPGTRLTVT.